One and the same sample provided the 9 T cell receptor beta chains below, sequenced in a study of T cell clones after liver transplantation. Libraries were prepared by immunoSEQ multiplex PCR; TCRdb keeps only in-frame clonotypes and omits some of them. This sample yields about 71,000 clones, of which 80% are seen a single time; approximately 0.73% belongs to the top ten. The sample consisted of CD4+ T cells from blood, taken 12 months after liver transplant. The receptors were sampled from a human patient who received a liver transplant. Some T cells could come from the graft donor.

The chain recombines TRBV6-1 with TRBJ2-3; D might be TRBD2 (6 bases). This CDR3 has 15 amino acids. CDR1 is MNHNS and CDR2 is SASEGT in the germline V gene. The ends were cut back, 2 bases at V and 3 bases at J, with 12 bases in the middle. CDR3 loop: CASSELNGRTDTQYF. The CDR3 nucleotides read TGTGCCAGCAGTGAACTCAACGGGAGAACAGATACGCAGTATTTT.

This rearrangement joins TRBV15 to TRBJ1-5; the D gene is possibly TRBD1 (5 bases). The V and J ends lost 4 bases and 7 bases respectively, with 14 bases between them. There are 14 residues in the CDR3. The V gene's germline CDR1 is LNHNV and CDR2 YYDKDF (reference sequence). Here the CDR3 DNA reads TGTGCCACCAGCACCGTCTGGGGCAGGCAGCCCCAGCATTTT. It codes for CATSTVWGRQPQHF. The variable domain in full, with the rest retrieved from reference TRBV15 and TRBJ1-5, is DAMVIQNPRYQVTQFGKPVTLSCSQTLNHNVMYWYQQKSSQAPKLLFHYYDKDFNNEADTPDNFQSRRPNTSFCFLDIRSPGLGDTAMYLCATSTVWGRQPQHFGDGTRLSIL.

This rearrangement joins TRBV19 to TRBJ2-3; TRBD2 agrees at 11 bases. The germline V gene encodes CDR1 LNHDA and CDR2 SQIVND (reference sequence). V was pared by 7 bases and J by 11 bases, with 14 bases of the junction left unmatched. The CDR3 is 15 amino acids. CDR3 residues: CASTKLAGVNGVQYF. The CDR3 nucleotides are TGTGCCAGTACCAAACTAGCGGGAGTGAATGGCGTGCAGTATTTT. The variable domain in full, with the rest retrieved from reference TRBV19 and TRBJ2-3, is DGGITQSPKYLFRKEGQNVTLSCEQNLNHDAMYWYRQDPGQGLRLIYYSQIVNDFQKGDIAEGYSVSREKKESFPLTVTSAQKNPTAFYLCASTKLAGVNGVQYFGPGTRLTVL.

V and J are TRBV7-2 and TRBJ2-2, with a weak D call TRBD1 (6 bases). Germline lookup yields CDR1 SGHTA and CDR2 FQGNSA. There are 13 residues in the CDR3. V lost 5 bases and J lost 6, with 10 bases in between. CDR3: CASSPRTAGELFF. Written as DNA, the CDR3 is TGTGCCAGCAGCCCCCGGACAGCCGGGGAGCTGTTTTTT.

This sequence joins TRBV28 and TRBJ1-5, with D uncertain. The CDR3 has 13 residues. Trimming took 7 bases from V and 1 from J, leaving 8 bases between them. In germline, CDR1 is MDHEN, CDR2 SYDVKM. The CDR3 DNA reads TGTGCCAGCACCCCCGGGAGCAATCAGCCCCAGCATTTT. Translation gives CASTPGSNQPQHF.

V is TRBV28 and J is TRBJ1-1; TRBD1 matches 9 bases. Germline CDR1 reads MDHEN; CDR2 reads SYDVKM. This CDR3 has 13 amino acids. V lost 8 bases to trimming and J lost 3 bases; unmatched junction nucleotides: 4. This CDR3 is CASFRDRDTEAFF. CDR3 nucleotides: TGTGCCAGCTTCCGGGACAGGGACACTGAAGCTTTCTTT.

This chain connects TRBV5-1 to TRBJ2-1; D is unresolved. Trimming cost V 1 base and J 4 bases, with 6 bases left between them. Germline-derived CDR1 and CDR2 are SGHRS and YFSETQ. This CDR3 comprises 13 residues. The CDR3 region has the DNA TGCGCCAGCAGCTTGAACGGATACAATGAGCAGTTCTTC. This codes for CASSLNGYNEQFF.

The chain employs TRBV6-5 and TRBJ2-3; the D call may be TRBD1 or TRBD2 (6 bases each). This CDR3 is 15 amino acids long. The V gene lost 2 bases and the J gene lost 0 bases, with 9 bases spanning the gap. In germline, CDR1 is MNHEY, CDR2 SVGAGI. In DNA, the CDR3 is TGTGCCAGCAGTTACGTCGGGGGCAGCACAGATACGCAGTATTTT. Protein: CASSYVGGSTDTQYF.

The chain recombines TRBV7-9 with TRBJ2-5; a possible D gene is TRBD1 (6 bases). Looked up from germline, CDR1 is SEHNR and CDR2 is FQNEAQ (reference sequence). This CDR3 spans 15 amino acids. Trimming left V 7 bases short and J 5 bases short, with 20 bases between. The CDR3 loop is CASTSGRLQGETQYF. The CDR3 coding sequence is TGTGCCAGCACCTCGGGGCGCCTCCAGGGGGAGACCCAGTACTTC.